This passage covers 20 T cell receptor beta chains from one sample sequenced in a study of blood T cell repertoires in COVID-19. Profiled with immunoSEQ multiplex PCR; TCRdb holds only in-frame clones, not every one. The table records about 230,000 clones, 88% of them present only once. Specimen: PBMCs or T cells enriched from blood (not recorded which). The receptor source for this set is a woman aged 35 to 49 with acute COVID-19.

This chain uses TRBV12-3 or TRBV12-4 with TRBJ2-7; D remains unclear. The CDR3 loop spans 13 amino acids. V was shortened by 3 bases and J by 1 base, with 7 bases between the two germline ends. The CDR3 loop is CASSLQASYEQYF. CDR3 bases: TGTGCCAGCAGTTTGCAGGCGTCCTACGAGCAGTACTTC.

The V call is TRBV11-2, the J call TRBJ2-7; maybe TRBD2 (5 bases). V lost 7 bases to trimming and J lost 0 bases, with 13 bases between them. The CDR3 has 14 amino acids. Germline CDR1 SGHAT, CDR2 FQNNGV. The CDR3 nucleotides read TGTGCCAGCAACCATTATGGGAGCTCCTACGAGCAGTACGTC. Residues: CASNHYGSSYEQYV.

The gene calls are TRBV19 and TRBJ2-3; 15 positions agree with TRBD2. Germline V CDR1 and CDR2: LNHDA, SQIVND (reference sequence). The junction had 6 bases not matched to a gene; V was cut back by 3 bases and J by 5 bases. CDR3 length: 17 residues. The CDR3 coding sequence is TGTGCCAGTAGTATTTTGGGACTAGCGGGAGGTCAAGATACGCAGTATTTT. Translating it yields CASSILGLAGGQDTQYF.

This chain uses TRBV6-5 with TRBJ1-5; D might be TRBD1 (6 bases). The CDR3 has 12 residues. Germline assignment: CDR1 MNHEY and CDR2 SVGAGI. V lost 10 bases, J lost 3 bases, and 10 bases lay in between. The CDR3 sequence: CATGAVNQPQHF. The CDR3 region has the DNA TGTGCCACAGGGGCCGTCAATCAGCCCCAGCATTTT.

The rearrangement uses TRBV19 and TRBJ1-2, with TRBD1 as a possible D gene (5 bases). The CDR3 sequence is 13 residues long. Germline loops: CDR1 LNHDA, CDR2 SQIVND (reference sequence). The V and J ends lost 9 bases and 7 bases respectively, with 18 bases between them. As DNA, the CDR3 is TGTGCCAGCACGCTCACGGGCGGGGGTGGCTACACCTTC. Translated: CASTLTGGGGYTF.

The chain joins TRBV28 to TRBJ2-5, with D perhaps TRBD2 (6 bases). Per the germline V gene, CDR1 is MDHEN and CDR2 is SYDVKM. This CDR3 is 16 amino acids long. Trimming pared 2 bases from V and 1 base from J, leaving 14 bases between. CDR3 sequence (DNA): TGTGCCAGCAGTTTAGGCGGGAAGGGGATCCAAGAGACCCAGTACTTC. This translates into CASSLGGKGIQETQYF.

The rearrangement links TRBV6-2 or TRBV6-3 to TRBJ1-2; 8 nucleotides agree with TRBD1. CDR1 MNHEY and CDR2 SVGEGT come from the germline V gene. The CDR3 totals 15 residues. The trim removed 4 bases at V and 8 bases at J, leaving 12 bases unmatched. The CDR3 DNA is TGTGCCAGCAGTTCTCCCGACAGGGGTCTAGGAGGCTACACCTTC. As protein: CASSSPDRGLGGYTF.

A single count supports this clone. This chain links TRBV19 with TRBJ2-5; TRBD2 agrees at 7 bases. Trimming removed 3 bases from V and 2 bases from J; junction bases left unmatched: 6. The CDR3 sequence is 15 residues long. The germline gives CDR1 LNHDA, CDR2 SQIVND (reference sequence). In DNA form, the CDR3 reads TGTGCCAGTAGTATTTTCGGCGGGGGACAAGAGACCCAGTACTTC. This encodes CASSIFGGGQETQYF. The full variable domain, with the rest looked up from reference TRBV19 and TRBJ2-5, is DGGITQSPKYLFRKEGQNVTLSCEQNLNHDAMYWYRQDPGQGLRLIYYSQIVNDFQKGDIAEGYSVSREKKESFPLTVTSAQKNPTAFYLCASSIFGGGQETQYFGPGTRLLVL.

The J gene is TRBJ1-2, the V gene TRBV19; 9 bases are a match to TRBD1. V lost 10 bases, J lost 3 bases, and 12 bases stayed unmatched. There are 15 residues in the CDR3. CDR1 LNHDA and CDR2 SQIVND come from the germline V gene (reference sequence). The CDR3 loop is CATQPDRGFDYGYTF. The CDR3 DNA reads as TGTGCCACCCAGCCTGACAGGGGGTTTGACTATGGCTACACCTTC.

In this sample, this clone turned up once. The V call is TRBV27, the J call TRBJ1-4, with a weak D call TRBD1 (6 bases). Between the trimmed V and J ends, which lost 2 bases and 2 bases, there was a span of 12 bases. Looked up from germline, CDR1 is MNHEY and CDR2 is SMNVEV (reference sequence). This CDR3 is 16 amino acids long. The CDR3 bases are TGTGCCAGCAGTTTACGTCAGGGGATGACTAATGAAAAACTGTTTTTT. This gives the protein CASSLRQGMTNEKLFF. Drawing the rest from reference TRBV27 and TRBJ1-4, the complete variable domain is EAQVTQNPRYLITVTGKKLTVTCSQNMNHEYMSWYRQDPGLGLRQIYYSMNVEVTDKGDVPEGYKVSRKEKRNFPLILESPSPNQTSLYFCASSLRQGMTNEKLFFGSGTQLSVL.

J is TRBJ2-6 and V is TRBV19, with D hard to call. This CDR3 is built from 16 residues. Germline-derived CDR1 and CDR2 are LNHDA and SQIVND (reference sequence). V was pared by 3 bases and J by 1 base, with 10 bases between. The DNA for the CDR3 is TGTGCCAGTAGTATTGGTGGTGCGTCTGGGGCCAACGTCCTGACTTTC. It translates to CASSIGGASGANVLTF. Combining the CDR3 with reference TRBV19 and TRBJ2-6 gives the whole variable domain DGGITQSPKYLFRKEGQNVTLSCEQNLNHDAMYWYRQDPGQGLRLIYYSQIVNDFQKGDIAEGYSVSREKKESFPLTVTSAQKNPTAFYLCASSIGGASGANVLTFGAGSRLTVL.

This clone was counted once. The chain's CDR3 is CATSDPTGTGSGYTF. The CDR3 DNA sequence: TGTGCCACCAGTGACCCGACCGGGACAGGGTCCGGCTACACCTTC. The chain uses TRBV24-1 and TRBJ1-2; 9 bases fit TRBD1. Germline lookup yields CDR1 KGHDR and CDR2 SFDVKD. The CDR3 contains 15 residues. V was pared by 4 bases and J by 8 bases, with 10 bases of the junction left unmatched.

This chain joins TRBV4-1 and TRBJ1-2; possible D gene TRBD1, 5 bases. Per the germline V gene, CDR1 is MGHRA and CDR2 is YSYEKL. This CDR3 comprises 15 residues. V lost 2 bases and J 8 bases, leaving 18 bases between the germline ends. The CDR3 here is CASSQFGTWGEGYTF. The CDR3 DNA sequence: TGCGCCAGCAGCCAATTCGGGACTTGGGGCGAGGGCTACACCTTC.

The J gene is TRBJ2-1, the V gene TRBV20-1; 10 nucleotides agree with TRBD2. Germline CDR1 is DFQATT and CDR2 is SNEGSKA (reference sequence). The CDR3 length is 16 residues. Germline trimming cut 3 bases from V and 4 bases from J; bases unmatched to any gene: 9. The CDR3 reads CSASPPLAGGYNEQFF. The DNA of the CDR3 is TGCAGTGCTAGTCCACCCTTAGCGGGAGGTTACAATGAGCAGTTCTTC.

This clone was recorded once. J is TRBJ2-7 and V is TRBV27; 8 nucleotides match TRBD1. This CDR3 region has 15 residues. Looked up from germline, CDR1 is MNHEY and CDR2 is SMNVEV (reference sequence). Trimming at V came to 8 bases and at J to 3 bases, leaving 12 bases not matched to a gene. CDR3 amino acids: CASAHRAGGFYEQYV. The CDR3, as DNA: TGTGCCAGCGCCCATCGGGCAGGGGGCTTCTACGAGCAGTACGTC.

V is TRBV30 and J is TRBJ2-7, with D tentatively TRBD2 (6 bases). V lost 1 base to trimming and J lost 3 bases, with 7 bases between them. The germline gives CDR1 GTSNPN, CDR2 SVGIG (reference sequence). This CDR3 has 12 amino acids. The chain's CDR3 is CAWSGDFYEQYF. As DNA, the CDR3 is TGTGCCTGGAGTGGGGACTTCTACGAGCAGTACTTC.

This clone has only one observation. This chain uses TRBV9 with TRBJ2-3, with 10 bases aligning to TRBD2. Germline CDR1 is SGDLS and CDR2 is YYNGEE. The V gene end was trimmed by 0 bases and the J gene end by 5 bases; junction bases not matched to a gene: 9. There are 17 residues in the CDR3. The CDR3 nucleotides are TGTGCCAGCAGCGTAGATCCAGCGGGAGGGCGGGTAGATACGCAGTATTTT. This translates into CASSVDPAGGRVDTQYF.

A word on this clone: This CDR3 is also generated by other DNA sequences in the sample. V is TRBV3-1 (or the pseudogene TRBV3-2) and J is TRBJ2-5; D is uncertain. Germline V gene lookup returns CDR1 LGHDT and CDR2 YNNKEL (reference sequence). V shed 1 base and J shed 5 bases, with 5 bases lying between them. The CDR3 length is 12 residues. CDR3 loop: CASSQVRETQYF. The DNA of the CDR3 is TGTGCCAGCAGCCAAGTACGGGAGACCCAGTACTTC.

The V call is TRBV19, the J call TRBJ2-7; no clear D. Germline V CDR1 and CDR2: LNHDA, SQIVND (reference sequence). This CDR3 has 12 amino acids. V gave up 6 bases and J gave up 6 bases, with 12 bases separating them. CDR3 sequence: CASRTGTGEQYF. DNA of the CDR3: TGTGCCAGTAGAACCGGTACGGGCGAGCAGTACTTC.

The CDR3 here is CAISESNRRGGYGYTF. The CDR3 coding sequence is TGTGCCATCAGTGAGTCTAACAGGCGTGGCGGCTATGGCTACACCTTC. This rearrangement joins TRBV10-3 to TRBJ1-2; possible D gene TRBD1, 5 bases. The CDR3 runs 16 residues. The germline V gene has CDR1 ENHRY and CDR2 SYGVKD. The V and J ends lost 0 bases and 4 bases respectively, with 15 bases between them.